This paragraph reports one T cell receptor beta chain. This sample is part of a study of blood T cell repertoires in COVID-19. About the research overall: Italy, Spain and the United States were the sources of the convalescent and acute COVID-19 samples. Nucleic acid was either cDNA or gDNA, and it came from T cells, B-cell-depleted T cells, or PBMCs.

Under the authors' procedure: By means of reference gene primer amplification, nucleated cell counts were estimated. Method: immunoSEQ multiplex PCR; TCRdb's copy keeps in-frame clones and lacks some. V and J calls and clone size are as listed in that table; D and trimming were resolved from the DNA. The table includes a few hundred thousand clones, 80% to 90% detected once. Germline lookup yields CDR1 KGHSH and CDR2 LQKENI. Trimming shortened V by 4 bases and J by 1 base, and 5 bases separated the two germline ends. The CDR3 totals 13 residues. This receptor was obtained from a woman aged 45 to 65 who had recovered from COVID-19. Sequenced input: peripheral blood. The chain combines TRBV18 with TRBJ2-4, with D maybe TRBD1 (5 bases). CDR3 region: CASSRQAKNIQYF. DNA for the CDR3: TGTGCCAGCTCACGACAGGCCAAAAACATTCAGTACTTC.